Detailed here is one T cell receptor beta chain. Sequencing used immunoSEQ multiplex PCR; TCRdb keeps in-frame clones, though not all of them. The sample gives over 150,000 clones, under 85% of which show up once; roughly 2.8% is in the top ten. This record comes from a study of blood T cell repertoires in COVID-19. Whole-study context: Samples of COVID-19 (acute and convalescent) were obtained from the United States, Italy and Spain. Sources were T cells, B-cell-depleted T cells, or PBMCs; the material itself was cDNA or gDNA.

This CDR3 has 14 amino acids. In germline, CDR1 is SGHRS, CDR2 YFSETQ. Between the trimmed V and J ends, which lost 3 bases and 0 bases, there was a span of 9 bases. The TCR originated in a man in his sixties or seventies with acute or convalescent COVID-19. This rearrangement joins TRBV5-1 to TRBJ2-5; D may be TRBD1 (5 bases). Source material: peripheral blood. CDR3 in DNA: TGCGCCAGCAGCTCCCAGGGCGACCAAGAGACCCAGTACTTC. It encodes CASSSQGDQETQYF.